The next 5 T cell receptor beta chains were all read from a single sample in a study of T cells in Graves' hyperthyroidism and ophthalmopathy. Amplified TCR beta CDR3 regions derived from RNA transcripts. HTBI primers drove first-round RT-PCR of the TCR CDR3. TCRdb used MiXCR to reprocess the multiplex PCR reads, holding one entry per CDR3 protein. The data show about 480,000 distinct CDR3 sequences, under 25% seen once. Material: blood. Every receptor here comes from a woman aged 65 to 85 with Graves' ophthalmopathy.

The V gene is TRBV6-6, the J gene TRBJ1-1, with TRBD1 matching over 9 bases. This CDR3 is built from 16 residues. Looked up from germline, CDR1 is MNHNY and CDR2 is SVGAGI (reference sequence). V lost 2 bases and J lost 5; bases outside the gene matches: 9. Written as DNA, the CDR3 is TGTGCCAGCAGTTACCTTGCGGGACAGGGTAGGACTGAAGCTTTCTTT. Its protein is CASSYLAGQGRTEAFF.

The genes are TRBV28 and TRBJ1-5; 8 nucleotides match TRBD1. This CDR3 is built from 18 residues. Losses at the gene ends were 6 bases for V and 0 bases for J; bases not matched to a gene: 13. CDR1 is MDHEN, CDR2 SYDVKM, per germline. The CDR3 sequence is CASRARQGSSFSNQPQHF. The CDR3 DNA is TGTGCCAGCAGAGCACGACAGGGGAGTTCGTTTAGCAATCAGCCCCAGCATTTT.

This clonotype was seen more than once but under ten times. The V call is TRBV30, the J call TRBJ1-6; D ambiguous. The CDR3 length is 13 residues. V lost 3 bases to trimming and J lost 7 bases, with 10 bases between them. Germline V gene data show CDR1 as GTSNPN and CDR2 as SVGIG (reference sequence). DNA for the CDR3: TGTGCCTGGAGAGGGCAGAGCAATTCACCCCTCCACTTT. Translated, it gives CAWRGQSNSPLHF. The full variable domain, with the rest looked up from reference TRBV30 and TRBJ1-6, is SQTIHQWPATLVQPVGSPLSLECTVEGTSNPNLYWYRQAAGRGLQLLFYSVGIGQISSEVPQNLSASRPQDRQFILSSKKLLLSDSGFYLCAWRGQSNSPLHFGNGTRLTVT.

This clonotype was detected a few times. The CDR3 DNA reads as TGCGCCAGCACAACCGGGGACTCCTACAATGAGCAGTTCTTC. Protein sequence: CASTTGDSYNEQFF. The chain employs TRBV5-1 and TRBJ2-1, with D possibly matching TRBD2 (5 bases). V gave up 6 bases and J gave up 0 bases, with 10 bases separating them. CDR1 is SGHRS and CDR2 is YFSETQ in the germline V gene. The CDR3 runs to 14 residues.

In nucleotides, the CDR3 is TGCAGTGCTAGAGTGGGGACAGGAGTGAACACTGAAGCTTTCTTT. Protein sequence: CSARVGTGVNTEAFF. J is TRBJ1-1 and V is TRBV20-1; 8 bases align to TRBD1. Looked up from germline, CDR1 is DFQATT and CDR2 is SNEGSKA (reference sequence). The CDR3 length is 15 residues. After removal of 1 base from V and 0 bases from J, the junction contained 4 bases not matched to a gene.